This TCR beta chain was profiled in a study of blood T cell repertoires in COVID-19. The germline CDR1 and CDR2 sequences are ENHRY and SYGVKD. This CDR3 spans 14 amino acids. With 4 bases clipped from V and 7 bases from J, the junction kept 5 bases outside the gene matches. Original processing notes: The authors estimated nucleated cell counts from reference gene primer amplification. Assay: immunoSEQ multiplex PCR; the TCRdb copy retains only in-frame clones and omits some. The DNA was the basis for D and trimming; V, J and clone size are from that table. The table lists around 200,000 clones, around 84% of them singletons, with about 4.1% in the top ten.

The chain has TRBV10-3 and TRBJ1-5, with 9 positions matching TRBD1. The sample taken for sequencing was peripheral blood. This sequence was found in a man aged 50-59 years with acute or convalescent COVID-19. This chain's CDR3 is CAISGDREGQPQHF. The CDR3, as DNA: TGTGCCATCAGTGGGGACAGGGAAGGACAGCCCCAGCATTTT.